These 18 T cell receptor beta chains originate from one sample sequenced in a study of T cell repertoires in cytomegalovirus infection. TCRdb processed the reads anew with MiXCR; each CDR3 protein has one entry. Of just under 300,000 distinct CDR3 sequences in the sample, approximately 8.9% were seen once. The specimen was PBMCs. The receptors originated from a human donor in good health (CMV status not recorded). Some clones in this sample may be carry-over from other donors' samples.

The chain recombines TRBV28 with TRBJ2-1; the D gene is possibly TRBD1 (6 bases). V was clipped by 4 bases and J by 5 bases, with 15 bases between them. CDR3 length: 15 amino acids. Germline lookup yields CDR1 MDHEN and CDR2 SYDVKM. The CDR3: CASSSARGTNNEQFF. The CDR3 DNA sequence: TGTGCCAGCAGTTCGGCTCGAGGGACAAACAATGAGCAGTTCTTC.

The V call is TRBV28, the J call TRBJ1-5; weak D call: TRBD1 (5 bases). The CDR3 extends over 15 amino acids. The germline V gene encodes CDR1 MDHEN and CDR2 SYDVKM. V was shortened by 1 base and J by 2 bases, with 9 bases between the two germline ends. The chain's CDR3 is CASSLYQGGNQPQHF. CDR3 in DNA: TGTGCCAGCAGTTTATACCAGGGTGGCAATCAGCCCCAGCATTTT.

There are many counts of this clonotype. The chain couples TRBV7-2 to TRBJ1-3; TRBD1 matches 7 bases. The CDR3 has 20 amino acids. CDR1 SGHTA and CDR2 FQGNSA come from the germline V gene. The ends lost 0 bases at V and 0 bases at J; junction bases unmatched: 14. This CDR3 is CASSLAYRGSTPNSGNTIYF. CDR3 bases: TGTGCCAGCAGCTTAGCCTACAGGGGATCCACACCAAACTCTGGAAACACCATATATTTT. Full variable domain (remainder filled in from reference TRBV7-2 and TRBJ1-3): GAGVSQSPSNKVTEKGKDVELRCDPISGHTALYWYRQSLGQGLEFLIYFQGNSAPDKSGLPSDRFSAERTGGSVSTLTIQRTQQEDSAVYLCASSLAYRGSTPNSGNTIYFGEGSWLTVV.

The sample holds a few counts of this clonotype. This chain joins TRBV4-2 and TRBJ1-6, with D unresolved. Trimming took 1 base from V and 10 from J, leaving 14 bases between them. The CDR3 runs to 15 residues. Per the germline V gene, CDR1 is LGHNA and CDR2 is YNFKEQ. CDR3 coding DNA: TGTGCCAGCAGCCAAGCCCAGGCGTTTGGCTCACCCCTCCACTTT. This gives the protein CASSQAQAFGSPLHF.

This clonotype was seen repeatedly, ten times or more. The CDR3 region has the DNA TGTGCCAGCAGCCCTCGAGGGGGTGAGCAGTTCTTC. Its protein is CASSPRGGEQFF. This chain links TRBV4-2 with TRBJ2-1; a possible D gene is TRBD1 (6 bases). With 4 bases removed from V and 9 bases from J, the gap between germline ends came to 10 bases. This CDR3 comprises 12 residues. Germline loops: CDR1 LGHNA, CDR2 YNFKEQ.

This clonotype has a handful of counts. This sequence joins TRBV5-6 and TRBJ2-1, with 7 bases aligning to TRBD1. This CDR3 spans 14 amino acids. V lost 4 bases, J lost 7 bases, and 8 bases stayed unmatched. CDR1 and CDR2 (germline): SGHDT, YYEEEE. The CDR3 DNA is TGTGCCAGCAGCCCAATGACAGGGATGAATGAGCAGTTCTTC. Translated: CASSPMTGMNEQFF.

This clonotype came up many times. V is TRBV7-2 and J is TRBJ1-5, with D unresolved. Trimming left V 1 base short and J 2 bases short, with 9 bases between. The CDR3 is made up of 15 amino acids. Per germline, CDR1 SGHTA and CDR2 FQGNSA. CDR3: CASSLGRVGNQPQHF. The CDR3 nucleotides read TGTGCCAGCAGCTTAGGTCGGGTTGGCAATCAGCCCCAGCATTTT.

This clonotype has at least ten counts. The CDR3 DNA reads TGCAAGAGAGGGAAGGGCAATCAGCCCCAGCATTTT. This gives the protein CKRGKGNQPQHF. The chain employs TRBV20-1 and TRBJ1-5, with D unclear. Germline lookup yields CDR1 DFQATT and CDR2 SNEGSKA (reference sequence). CDR3 length equals 12 residues.

This clonotype came up a few times. The rearrangement uses TRBV3-1 and TRBJ2-2; possibly TRBD1 or TRBD2 for D (6 bases each). The CDR3 spans 16 residues. Germline values: CDR1 LGHDT, CDR2 YNNKEL (reference sequence). V lost 4 bases and J lost 1, with 13 bases in between. The CDR3 bases are TGTGCCAGCAGCCTGAGGGGGGTGGTGAACACCGGGGAGCTGTTTTTT. It yields the protein CASSLRGVVNTGELFF.

CDR3 sequence reads: CASSYPPSGRYEQYV. As DNA, the CDR3 is TGTGCCAGCAGTTACCCCCCTTCAGGGCGCTACGAGCAGTACGTC. This chain links TRBV6-2 or TRBV6-3 with TRBJ2-7; D might be TRBD1 (5 bases). Germline V lookup: CDR1 MNHEY, CDR2 SVGEGT. The CDR3 spans 15 residues. V was clipped by 2 bases and J by 3 bases, with 14 bases between them.

This clonotype was found a few times. The chain combines TRBV20-1 with TRBJ2-5; TRBD2 might be the D (5 bases). The V end lost 6 bases, the J end lost 5 bases, and 16 bases lay between the germline ends. The CDR3 totals 13 residues. The germline gives CDR1 DFQATT, CDR2 SNEGSKA (reference sequence). DNA of the CDR3: TGCAGTGCAGAGAACCGGGATAAGGAGACCCAGTACTTC. This encodes CSAENRDKETQYF.

This clonotype was picked up a small number of times. The chain uses TRBV29-1 and TRBJ1-2; tentatively, D is TRBD1 (5 bases). Germline CDR1 is SQVTM and CDR2 is ANQGSEA. Trimming removed 3 bases at V and 2 bases at J, with 25 bases between. The CDR3 is 18 amino acids. The DNA of the CDR3 is TGCAGCGTTGACCCCAGGGAGGTCGAAGTTCGAACGAACTATGGCTACACCTTC. Protein: CSVDPREVEVRTNYGYTF.

This clonotype was observed many times. The chain recombines TRBV29-1 with TRBJ2-3; the match to TRBD2 covers 7 bases. Germline V gives CDR1 SQVTM, CDR2 ANQGSEA. J lost 0 bases, V lost 7 bases, and 13 bases had no gene match. This CDR3 contains 16 residues. The CDR3 loop is CSAAHPRRGSTDTQYF. The CDR3 coding sequence is TGCAGCGCTGCCCACCCGCGGCGGGGGAGCACAGATACGCAGTATTTT.

This clonotype appeared many times. The chain uses TRBV28 and TRBJ2-5; D call uncertain. The CDR3 is 11 amino acids. The germline V gene has CDR1 MDHEN and CDR2 SYDVKM. V lost 5 bases and J lost 6, with 7 bases in between. The CDR3 DNA is TGTGCCAGCAGTCCAGGAAAGACCCAGTACTTC. It yields the protein CASSPGKTQYF.

This clonotype has at least ten counts. The chain joins TRBV5-1 to TRBJ2-1; 10 bases line up with TRBD2. This CDR3 is 15 amino acids long. The V and J ends lost 0 bases and 4 bases, in that order; junction bases with no gene match: 1. Germline loops: CDR1 SGHRS, CDR2 YFSETQ. The chain's CDR3 is CASSLVSGGYNEQFF. For the CDR3, the DNA is TGCGCCAGCAGCTTGGTTAGCGGGGGGTACAATGAGCAGTTCTTC.

This clonotype was detected a few times. The chain links TRBV2 to TRBJ2-1; maybe TRBD1 (6 bases). This CDR3 has 13 amino acids. Per germline, CDR1 SNHLY and CDR2 FYNNEI. Trimming cost V 9 bases and J 2 bases, with 11 bases left between them. The CDR3 protein is CARDRGPYNEQFF. CDR3 nucleotides: TGTGCCAGGGACAGAGGGCCCTACAATGAGCAGTTCTTC.

This clonotype has at least ten counts. At one end the junction does not follow the germline gene, possibly because of a read error. The chain links TRBV10-3 to TRBJ2-7; D not resolved. From germline, CDR1 is ENHRY and CDR2 SYGVKD. The CDR3 contains 13 residues. The CDR3 sequence is CAISQSEIYEQYF. The CDR3, as DNA: TGTGCCATCAGTCAGTCAGAAATCTACGAGCAGTACTTC.

At least ten counts were recorded for this clonotype. J is TRBJ2-7 and V is TRBV10-3, with 9 positions matching TRBD1. Germline lookup yields CDR1 ENHRY and CDR2 SYGVKD. The V and J ends lost 6 bases and 3 bases, in that order; junction bases with no gene match: 9. The CDR3 contains 15 residues. CDR3 in DNA: TGTGCCATCAGCCTCGGGACAGGGAATAGCTACGAGCAGTACTTC. Translated: CAISLGTGNSYEQYF.